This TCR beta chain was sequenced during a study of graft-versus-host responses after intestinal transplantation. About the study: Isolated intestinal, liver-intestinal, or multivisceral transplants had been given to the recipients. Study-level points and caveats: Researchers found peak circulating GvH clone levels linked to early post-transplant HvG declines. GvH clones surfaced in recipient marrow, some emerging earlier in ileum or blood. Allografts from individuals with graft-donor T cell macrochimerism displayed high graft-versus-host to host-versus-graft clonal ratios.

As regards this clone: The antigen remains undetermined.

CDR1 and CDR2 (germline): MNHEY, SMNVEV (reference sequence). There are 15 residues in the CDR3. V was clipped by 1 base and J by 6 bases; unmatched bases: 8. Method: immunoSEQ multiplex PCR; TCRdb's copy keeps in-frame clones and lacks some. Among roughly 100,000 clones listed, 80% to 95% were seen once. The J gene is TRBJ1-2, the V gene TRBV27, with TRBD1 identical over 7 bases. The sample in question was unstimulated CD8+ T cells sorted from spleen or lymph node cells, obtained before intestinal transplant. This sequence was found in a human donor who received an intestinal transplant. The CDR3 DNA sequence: TGTGCCAGCAGTTTATACAGGGGCGCCCTAGATGGCTACACCTTC. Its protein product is CASSLYRGALDGYTF.